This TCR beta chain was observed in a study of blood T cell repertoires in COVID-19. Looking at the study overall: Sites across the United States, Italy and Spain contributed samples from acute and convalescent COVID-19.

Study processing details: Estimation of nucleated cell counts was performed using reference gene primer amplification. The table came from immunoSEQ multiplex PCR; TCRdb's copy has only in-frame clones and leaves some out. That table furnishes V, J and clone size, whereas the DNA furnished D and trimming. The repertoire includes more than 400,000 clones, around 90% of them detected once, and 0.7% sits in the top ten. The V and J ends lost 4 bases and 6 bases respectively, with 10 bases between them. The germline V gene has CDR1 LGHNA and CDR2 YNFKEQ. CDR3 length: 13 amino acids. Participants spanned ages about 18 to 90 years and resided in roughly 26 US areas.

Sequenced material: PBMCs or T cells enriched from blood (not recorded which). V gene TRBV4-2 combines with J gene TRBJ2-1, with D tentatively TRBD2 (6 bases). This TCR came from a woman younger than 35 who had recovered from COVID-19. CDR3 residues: CASSLGGVNEQFF. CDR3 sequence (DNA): TGTGCCAGCAGCCTAGGAGGGGTCAATGAGCAGTTCTTC.